A single sample gave rise to the 11 T cell receptor beta chains below, sequenced in a study of cytomegalovirus exposure and HLA in healthy donors. Clones were read by immunoSEQ multiplex PCR, and TCRdb kept only the in-frame ones, dropping some. The profile shows 100,000 to 150,000 clones, over 85% of them singletons. The sequenced sample was PBMCs. These receptors were collected from a man under 40 in good health and CMV-seronegative.

The chain has TRBV5-4 and TRBJ2-7, with 7 bases that match TRBD1. Germline CDR1 SGHNT, CDR2 YYREEE (reference sequence). The CDR3 totals 13 residues. V gave up 2 bases and J gave up 1 base; unmatched junction bases: 0. CDR3: CASSLQGSYEQYF. The CDR3 DNA follows: TGTGCCAGCAGCTTACAGGGGTCCTACGAGCAGTACTTC.

This chain connects TRBV7-2 to TRBJ1-2; D is uncertain. Germline lookup yields CDR1 SGHTA and CDR2 FQGNSA. V gave up 5 bases and J gave up 2 bases, with 9 bases separating them. The CDR3 consists of 13 residues. CDR3 DNA sequence: TGTGCCAGCAGCCAAACAGTGAACTATGGCTACACCTTC. It is translated as CASSQTVNYGYTF.

V is TRBV4-3 and J is TRBJ1-1; TRBD1 might be the D (6 bases). V was shortened by 0 bases and J by 1 base, with 12 bases between the two germline ends. The length of the CDR3 is 16 residues. Germline V gene sequence: CDR1 LGHNA, CDR2 YSLEER. CDR3 in DNA: TGCGCCAGCAGCCAAGATAGGGCAGGGGCGAACACTGAAGCTTTCTTT. It yields the protein CASSQDRAGANTEAFF.

In its sample, this clone was seen once. This CDR3 reads CASSLGVGLASYEQYF. CDR3 nucleotides: TGTGCCAGCAGCTTAGGCGTCGGGCTAGCTTCCTACGAGCAGTACTTC. This chain connects TRBV13 to TRBJ2-7, with D possibly matching TRBD2 (5 bases). V was trimmed by 0 bases and J by 1 base, leaving 13 bases between them. CDR1 is PRHDT, CDR2 FYEKMQ, per germline (reference sequence). The CDR3 loop spans 16 amino acids. The entire variable domain, with the rest obtained from reference TRBV13 and TRBJ2-7, is as follows: AAGVIQSPRHLIKEKRETATLKCYPIPRHDTVYWYQQGPGQDPQFLISFYEKMQSDKGSIPDRFSAQQFSDYHSELNMSSLELGDSALYFCASSLGVGLASYEQYFGPGTRLTVT.

V and J are TRBV13 and TRBJ1-1; D gene unclear. The V end was cut by 3 bases, the J end by 4 bases, with 12 bases between. CDR1 and CDR2 from the germline V gene are PRHDT and FYEKMQ (reference sequence). This CDR3 spans 14 amino acids. CDR3 bases: TGTGCCAGCAGCTTCGGGAGCCGAGGCACTGAAGCTTTCTTT. Its protein is CASSFGSRGTEAFF.

V usage is TRBV5-1 and J usage is TRBJ2-7, with a tentative D call TRBD2 (6 bases). The CDR3 covers 14 residues. V shed 1 base and J shed 7 bases, with 15 bases lying between them. The germline CDR1 and CDR2 sequences are SGHRS and YFSETQ. CDR3 nucleotides: TGCGCCAGCAGCTTGTCTGGGGACTTGCGGGAGCAGTACTTC. Translating gives CASSLSGDLREQYF.

This sequence joins TRBV2 and TRBJ2-3; possibly TRBD2 for D (6 bases). V lost 11 bases and J 8 bases, leaving 17 bases between the germline ends. The CDR3 covers 12 residues. The V gene's germline CDR1 is SNHLY and CDR2 FYNNEI. The CDR3 sequence is CAHRGSSGTQYF. The CDR3 DNA sequence: TGTGCCCACCGGGGGTCCTCCGGTACGCAGTATTTT.

The chain has TRBV18 and TRBJ2-5, with 9 bases that match TRBD1. In germline, CDR1 is KGHSH, CDR2 LQKENI. The CDR3 extends over 15 amino acids. V gave up 4 bases and J gave up 3 bases; unmatched junction bases: 6. The CDR3 protein is CASSQKDRGKETQYF. The CDR3 nucleotides are TGTGCCAGCTCACAGAAGGACAGGGGAAAAGAGACCCAGTACTTC.

In the case of this clone: A junction boundary mismatches the germline segment, possibly from a read error. The CDR3 is CASSLGQGTGELFF. In DNA, the CDR3 is TGTGCTAGCAGCTTAGGACAGGGCACCGGGGAGCTGTTTTTT. This chain joins TRBV7-7 and TRBJ2-2, with 8 bases fitting TRBD1. This CDR3 has 14 residues. The germline CDR1 and CDR2 sequences are SSHAT and FNYEAQ (reference sequence).

This sequence joins TRBV27 and TRBJ2-5; 7 bases map to TRBD2. V shed 2 bases, J shed 5 bases, and the junction held 8 bases outside the gene matches. Germline CDR1 and CDR2: MNHEY and SMNVEV (reference sequence). The CDR3 contains 15 residues. The CDR3 loop reads CASSLREVDRETQYF. The CDR3 coding sequence is TGTGCCAGCAGTTTACGGGAGGTGGACCGGGAGACCCAGTACTTC.

The chain recombines TRBV14 with TRBJ1-5; D might be TRBD1 (6 bases). The CDR3 contains 14 residues. CDR1 is SGHDN and CDR2 is FVKESK in the germline V gene. Trimming stripped 1 base from V and 3 bases from J, with 7 bases between. CDR3 coding DNA: TGTGCCAGCAGCCAAGGGACAGTCAATCAGCCCCAGCATTTT. It encodes CASSQGTVNQPQHF.